The 23 T cell receptor beta chains below were found in one sample sequenced in a study of shared clonotypes between healthy human individuals. Assay: immunoSEQ multiplex PCR; the TCRdb copy retains only in-frame clones and omits some. Of over 400,000 clones listed, roughly 80% are singletons. The sample comprised PBMCs. The receptor source for this set is a woman in her forties in good health. Some clones in this sample may be carry-over from other donors' samples.

Concerning this clone itself: This likely came from a read error, as a far larger clone is one base away. Other DNA sequences in this specimen translate into the identical CDR3. This chain uses TRBV27 with TRBJ2-7, with 7 nucleotides matching TRBD1. Trimming at V came to 5 bases and at J to 4 bases, leaving 8 bases not matched to a gene. Looked up from germline, CDR1 is MNHEY and CDR2 is SMNVEV (reference sequence). The CDR3 length is 14 residues. The CDR3 region has the DNA TGTGCCAGCAGTCTAAAAGGGGGCTGGTACGAGCAGTACTTC. This codes for CASSLKGGWYEQYF.

The rearrangement links TRBV5-4 to TRBJ2-7; 13 nucleotides agree with TRBD2. Trimming at V came to 5 bases and at J to 3 bases, leaving 5 bases not matched to a gene. CDR1 and CDR2 (germline): SGHNT, YYREEE (reference sequence). The CDR3 covers 15 residues. CDR3 nucleotide sequence: TGTGCCAGCAGGGCCGGGACTAGCGGGAACTACGAGCAGTACTTC. Protein product: CASRAGTSGNYEQYF. The full variable domain, its missing parts supplied by reference TRBV5-4 and TRBJ2-7, is ETGVTQSPTHLIKTRGQQVTLRCSSQSGHNTVSWYQQALGQGPQFIFQYYREEENGRGNFPPRFSGLQFPNYSSELNVNALELDDSALYLCASRAGTSGNYEQYFGPGTRLTVT.

This clone was recorded at least ten times. Other DNA sequences of this sample code for an identical CDR3. This chain connects TRBV7-9 to TRBJ1-3; 10 bases are shared with TRBD1. The CDR3 has 17 amino acids. The V segment lost 3 bases and the J segment 0 bases; nucleotides outside the gene matches: 5. CDR1 is SEHNR and CDR2 is FQNEAQ in the germline V gene (reference sequence). CDR3 sequence: CASSLGTGVGSGNTIYF. The CDR3 DNA follows: TGTGCCAGCAGCTTGGGGACAGGGGTCGGCTCTGGAAACACCATATATTTT.

A few counts support this clone. The chain links TRBV19 to TRBJ1-2, with unresolved D. This CDR3 comprises 13 residues. Trimming left V 2 bases short and J 8 bases short, with 12 bases between. Per germline, CDR1 LNHDA and CDR2 SQIVND (reference sequence). The CDR3 loop is CASSIRGSGGYTF. CDR3 bases: TGTGCCAGTAGTATACGAGGGTCGGGAGGCTACACCTTC.

The rearrangement joins TRBV28 to TRBJ2-1; 16 bases fit TRBD2. Trimming at V came to 3 bases and at J to 5 bases, leaving 4 bases not matched to a gene. The CDR3 extends over 17 amino acids. The germline gives CDR1 MDHEN, CDR2 SYDVKM. The DNA of the CDR3 is TGTGCCAGCAGTTTGGGACTAGCGGGAGGGGTCCACAATGAGCAGTTCTTC. It translates to CASSLGLAGGVHNEQFF.

There are a few counts of this clone. The J gene is TRBJ2-3, the V gene TRBV9, with 10 bases fitting TRBD2. The CDR3 is 17 amino acids. Germline V gene lookup returns CDR1 SGDLS and CDR2 YYNGEE. The J segment lost 4 bases and the V segment lost 0 bases, leaving 8 bases of the junction unmatched. The DNA of the CDR3 is TGTGCCAGCAGCGTAGACGTGGGACTAGCGCGGGCAGATACGCAGTATTTT. Translation: CASSVDVGLARADTQYF.

With regard to this clone: This likely stems from a read error, as it lies one base from a far larger clone. Other DNA sequences in the same sample also yield this CDR3. The chain joins TRBV30 to TRBJ2-7; 10 nucleotides line up with TRBD1. Germline CDR1 reads GTSNPN; CDR2 reads SVGIG (reference sequence). This CDR3 spans 13 amino acids. The CDR3 bases are TGTGCTTGGAGGGGACAGGGGTTGAACGAGCAGTACTTC. Translation gives CAWRGQGLNEQYF.

This chain uses TRBV7-2 with TRBJ2-7; 11 bases are a match to TRBD2. The CDR3 consists of 17 residues. Germline CDR1 SGHTA, CDR2 FQGNSA. The ends lost 2 bases at V and 2 bases at J; junction bases unmatched: 8. The CDR3 sequence: CASSLNRLAGTTYEQYF. The CDR3 DNA reads TGTGCCAGCAGCTTAAACCGACTAGCGGGAACTACCTACGAGCAGTACTTC.

CDR3 residues: CATSRDLSVRGGYTF. DNA of the CDR3: TGTGCCACCAGCAGAGATCTCTCGGTCAGAGGCGGCTACACCTTC. V is TRBV15 and J is TRBJ1-2, with D unresolved. V lost 0 bases and J lost 8, with 16 bases in between. CDR1 and CDR2 from the germline V gene are LNHNV and YYDKDF (reference sequence). The CDR3 covers 15 residues.

The chain recombines TRBV7-3 with TRBJ2-1; 8 bases match TRBD2. The CDR3 runs 15 residues. Germline CDR1 reads SGHTA; CDR2 reads FQGTGA. V trimming: 0 bases; J trimming: 7 bases; junction bases outside the gene matches: 5. The CDR3 sequence is CASSLTSGTSNEQFF. As DNA, the CDR3 is TGTGCCAGCAGCTTAACTAGCGGGACTTCAAATGAGCAGTTCTTC.

The chain links TRBV6-1 to TRBJ2-3, with 10 bases matching TRBD1. Looked up from germline, CDR1 is MNHNS and CDR2 is SASEGT. V lost 1 base, J lost 3 bases, and 10 bases stayed unmatched. The CDR3 totals 18 residues. The CDR3 nucleotides read TGTGCCAGCAGTGAAGGACTGTTCGGGACAGGGGTGACAGATACGCAGTATTTT. Its protein is CASSEGLFGTGVTDTQYF.

With respect to this clone: A far larger clone is just one base off, so this is likely a read error. The CDR3 region is CATSRDRAPVVGYTF. In nucleotides, the CDR3 is TGTGCCACCAGCAGAGATCGTGCGCCTGTTGTTGGCTACACCTTC. This chain connects TRBV15 to TRBJ1-2; D gene uncertain. CDR3 length: 15 residues. Germline V gene sequence: CDR1 LNHNV, CDR2 YYDKDF (reference sequence). V was cut by 0 bases and J by 7 bases, with 15 bases left in between.

The chain employs TRBV7-7 and TRBJ2-2; 7 bases map to TRBD1. After removal of 1 base from V and 0 bases from J, the junction contained 2 bases not matched to a gene. CDR3 length equals 16 residues. Germline CDR1 is SSHAT and CDR2 is FNYEAQ (reference sequence). CDR3 sequence (DNA): TGTGCCAGCAGCTTAGGACAGGGTCCGAACACCGGGGAGCTGTTTTTT. It translates to CASSLGQGPNTGELFF.

Details on this clone: This sequence is one base from a far larger clone and is likely a read error. Other DNA sequences in this sample translate to the same CDR3. The rearrangement joins TRBV6-1 to TRBJ1-4; TRBD1 aligns across 7 bases. V trimming: 6 bases; J trimming: 7 bases; junction bases outside the gene matches: 11. The germline CDR1 and CDR2 sequences are MNHNS and SASEGT. The CDR3 is 15 residues long. In DNA form, the CDR3 reads TGTGCCAGCAGCTTACTAACGCAGGGGGGTGAAAAACTGTTTTTT. Amino acids: CASSLLTQGGEKLFF.

The chain employs TRBV28 and TRBJ2-3; tentatively, D is TRBD1 (5 bases). The CDR3 runs 13 residues. The germline CDR1 and CDR2 sequences are MDHEN and SYDVKM. Trimming pared 6 bases from V and 2 bases from J, leaving 9 bases between. The CDR3 reads CASRTVTTDTQYF. CDR3 DNA: TGTGCCAGCAGGACAGTCACCACAGATACGCAGTATTTT. Complete variable domain (other parts from reference TRBV28 and TRBJ2-3): DVKVTQSSRYLVKRTGEKVFLECVQDMDHENMFWYRQDPGLGLRLIYFSYDVKMKEKGDIPEGYSVSREKKERFSLILESASTNQTSMYLCASRTVTTDTQYFGPGTRLTVL.

This clone was counted between two and nine times. J is TRBJ2-7 and V is TRBV6-1; D gene ambiguous. Germline V CDR1 and CDR2: MNHNS, SASEGT. This CDR3 has 11 residues. Trimming pared 8 bases from V and 1 base from J, leaving 6 bases between. The CDR3 sequence is CASAESYEQYF. CDR3 bases: TGTGCCAGCGCAGAGTCCTACGAGCAGTACTTC.

The rearrangement links TRBV27 to TRBJ1-1; possibly TRBD1 for D (6 bases). Trimming took 2 bases from V and 2 from J, leaving 12 bases between them. There are 15 residues in the CDR3. Looked up from germline, CDR1 is MNHEY and CDR2 is SMNVEV (reference sequence). The CDR3 DNA reads TGTGCCAGCAGTTTAGCGGGGGCAGGAAACACTGAAGCTTTCTTT. Residues: CASSLAGAGNTEAFF.

This clone was seen more than once but under ten times. The chain joins TRBV2 to TRBJ2-7; D remains ambiguous. With 7 bases removed from V and 4 bases from J, the gap between germline ends came to 5 bases. This CDR3 has 10 residues. Germline-derived CDR1 and CDR2 are SNHLY and FYNNEI. The CDR3 DNA sequence: TGTGCCAGCAAGGAGTACGAGCAGTACTTC. This codes for CASKEYEQYF.

The V gene is TRBV7-9, the J gene TRBJ1-3; D gene uncertain. V lost 6 bases and J lost 0, with 6 bases in between. Germline CDR1 is SEHNR and CDR2 is FQNEAQ (reference sequence). The CDR3 totals 13 residues. CDR3 in amino acids: CASSRDSGNTIYF. Written as DNA, the CDR3 is TGTGCCAGCAGTCGGGACTCTGGAAACACCATATATTTT.

This chain joins TRBV15 and TRBJ2-7, with a possible D match to TRBD2 (5 bases). The CDR3 totals 15 residues. Germline values: CDR1 LNHNV, CDR2 YYDKDF (reference sequence). V shed 1 base and J shed 0 bases, with 10 bases lying between them. The CDR3 loop reads CATSRVAYSSYEQYF. CDR3 in DNA: TGTGCCACCAGCAGAGTAGCGTATAGCTCCTACGAGCAGTACTTC.

The rearrangement links TRBV5-1 to TRBJ2-1, with D unresolved. Germline CDR1 SGHRS, CDR2 YFSETQ. The CDR3 has 15 residues. V lost 0 bases, J lost 0 bases, and 7 bases lay in between. The DNA of the CDR3 is TGCGCCAGCAGCTTGGGTTCGAGCTCCTACAATGAGCAGTTCTTC. Protein product: CASSLGSSSYNEQFF. The whole variable domain, remainder taken from reference TRBV5-1 and TRBJ2-1, is KAGVTQTPRYLIKTRGQQVTLSCSPISGHRSVSWYQQTPGQGLQFLFEYFSETQRNKGNFPGRFSGRQFSNSRSEMNVSTLELGDSALYLCASSLGSSSYNEQFFGPGTRLTVL.

This sequence joins TRBV6-4 and TRBJ2-3; D may be TRBD2 (6 bases). This CDR3 is 14 amino acids long. Looked up from germline, CDR1 is MRHNA and CDR2 is SNTAGT. V dropped 6 bases and J dropped 5 bases, with 15 bases sitting between them. CDR3 DNA sequence: TGTGCCAGCAGACCGGGAGCCTGGGGAGATACGCAGTATTTT. Protein: CASRPGAWGDTQYF.

The J gene is TRBJ2-3, the V gene TRBV7-2, with 10 bases aligning to TRBD2. Germline V gene data show CDR1 as SGHTA and CDR2 as FQGNSA. V lost 4 bases to trimming and J lost 7 bases; unmatched junction nucleotides: 14. This CDR3 is built from 17 residues. CDR3 nucleotide sequence: TGTGCCAGCAGCTCTCACTTCGCTAGCGGGAGTCGTAATACGCAGTATTTT. Encoded protein: CASSSHFASGSRNTQYF.